Shown below are 11 T cell receptor beta chains from a single sample sequenced in a study of shared clonotypes between healthy human individuals. Method: immunoSEQ multiplex PCR; TCRdb's copy keeps in-frame clones and lacks some. The data show roughly 550,000 clones, 95% to 96% seen once. CD45RO-negative CD8 cells positively selected for CCR7 made up the naive population, which excluded terminally differentiated effector memory CD45RA+ cells. Sequencing was done on a sample of naive CD8+ T cells sorted from blood. Receptor source: a woman in her twenties or thirties in good health.

The CDR3 DNA sequence: TGTGCCAGCAGTTTAGAAGTTAGCGGGACCTACGAGCAGTACTTC. Protein: CASSLEVSGTYEQYF. The genes are TRBV28 and TRBJ2-7; 8 positions agree with TRBD2. Germline values: CDR1 MDHEN, CDR2 SYDVKM. After removal of 2 bases from V and 2 bases from J, the junction contained 5 bases not matched to a gene. The CDR3 loop spans 15 amino acids.

The chain uses TRBV27 and TRBJ2-6, with D perhaps matching TRBD1 (5 bases). The CDR3 covers 17 residues. Germline-derived CDR1 and CDR2 are MNHEY and SMNVEV (reference sequence). Trimming took off 10 bases at V and 0 bases at J, with 19 bases between the two ends. The CDR3 loop reads CANIPASGISGANVLTF. The DNA of the CDR3 is TGTGCCAATATTCCTGCATCAGGGATCTCTGGGGCCAACGTCCTGACTTTC. Full variable domain (rest looked up from reference TRBV27 and TRBJ2-6): EAQVTQNPRYLITVTGKKLTVTCSQNMNHEYMSWYRQDPGLGLRQIYYSMNVEVTDKGDVPEGYKVSRKEKRNFPLILESPSPNQTSLYFCANIPASGISGANVLTFGAGSRLTVL.

A note on this clone: One end of the junction fails to match germline, which may point to a read error. The V gene is TRBV2, the J gene TRBJ2-3, with D possibly being TRBD2 (6 bases). The CDR3 consists of 16 residues. CDR1 SNHLY and CDR2 FYNNEI come from the germline V gene. In nucleotides, the CDR3 is TGTGCCAGCAGTGACGGTTGGAGGGCTAGCAGAGATACGCAGTATTTT. It is translated as CASSDGWRASRDTQYF.

The chain uses TRBV9 and TRBJ1-5, with TRBD1 matching 8 bases. Per the germline V gene, CDR1 is SGDLS and CDR2 is YYNGEE. This CDR3 is 15 amino acids long. The J segment lost 6 bases and the V segment lost 1 base, leaving 6 bases of the junction unmatched. The CDR3, as DNA: TGTGCCAGCAGCGTATCGGACAGGGATGGTCAGCCCCAGCATTTT. Translation gives CASSVSDRDGQPQHF. The full variable domain, in which reference TRBV9 and TRBJ1-5 provide the parts outside the CDR3, is DSGVTQTPKHLITATGQRVTLRCSPRSGDLSVYWYQQSLDQGLQFLIQYYNGEERAKGNILERFSAQQFPDLHSELNLSSLELGDSALYFCASSVSDRDGQPQHFGDGTRLSIL.

This clone was picked up one time. The chain links TRBV27 to TRBJ2-5, with D possibly being TRBD1 (5 bases). This CDR3 comprises 15 residues. The germline CDR1 and CDR2 sequences are MNHEY and SMNVEV (reference sequence). Trimming removed 4 bases from V and 4 bases from J, with 16 bases in between. The CDR3 DNA reads as TGTGCCAGCAGTTCCTACGGTTGGGGCCCAGAGACCCAGTACTTC. This encodes CASSSYGWGPETQYF.

J is TRBJ2-2 and V is TRBV28; the match to TRBD2 covers 10 bases. With V trimmed by 2 bases and J by 2 bases, 2 bases remained unmatched. CDR1 MDHEN and CDR2 SYDVKM come from the germline V gene. The CDR3 runs 16 residues. The CDR3 coding sequence is TGTGCCAGCAGTTTAACTAGCGGGACCAACACCGGGGAGCTGTTTTTT. As protein: CASSLTSGTNTGELFF.

The gene calls are TRBV29-1 and TRBJ2-1; TRBD1 is a possible D gene (6 bases). The germline CDR1 and CDR2 sequences are SQVTM and ANQGSEA. V shed 7 bases and J shed 3 bases, with 13 bases lying between them. This CDR3 has 13 amino acids. CDR3 sequence (DNA): TGCAGCGCCCGGGACACGGACTACAATGAGCAGTTCTTC. As protein: CSARDTDYNEQFF.

This clone appeared a single time. The V call is TRBV6-1, the J call TRBJ1-1; a possible D gene is TRBD1 (6 bases). Germline V gene lookup returns CDR1 MNHNS and CDR2 SASEGT. This CDR3 is built from 13 residues. With 1 base removed from V and 4 bases from J, the gap between germline ends came to 7 bases. DNA for the CDR3: TGTGCCAGCAGTGAAGGGGGGGCCACTGAAGCTTTCTTT. This codes for CASSEGGATEAFF.

This clone was observed a single time. The chain has TRBV27 and TRBJ1-2; D is unclear. The ends were cut back, 5 bases at V and 5 bases at J, with 12 bases in the middle. CDR1 and CDR2 from the germline V gene are MNHEY and SMNVEV (reference sequence). CDR3 length: 13 amino acids. The CDR3 here is CASSPASPYGYTF. The CDR3 DNA follows: TGTGCCAGCAGTCCCGCCTCTCCTTATGGCTACACCTTC.

The chain is built from TRBV19 and TRBJ2-2; no clear D. The CDR3 is 16 residues long. Trimming stripped 4 bases from V and 4 bases from J, with 16 bases between. The germline CDR1 and CDR2 sequences are LNHDA and SQIVND (reference sequence). CDR3 loop: CASSTWTLGSTGELFF. The CDR3 nucleotides are TGTGCCAGTAGTACCTGGACGTTGGGCAGCACCGGGGAGCTGTTTTTT.

The gene calls are TRBV27 and TRBJ2-1; D might be TRBD1 (6 bases). The CDR3 has 13 amino acids. The germline gives CDR1 MNHEY, CDR2 SMNVEV (reference sequence). V lost 3 bases and J lost 7, with 10 bases in between. CDR3 residues: CASSFLQGNEQFF. The CDR3 nucleotides read TGTGCCAGCAGTTTCCTACAGGGAAATGAGCAGTTCTTC.